This TCR beta chain was identified during a study of identical twins. Trimming cost V 0 bases and J 5 bases; bases outside gene matches: 5. Germline V gives CDR1 SGHTA, CDR2 FQGNSA. This CDR3 is 16 amino acids long. This clonotype was counted only a few times. A universal primer binding site was introduced by template switching. The final cDNA contained unique molecular identifiers. TCRdb analysed the 5' RACE reads with MiXCR anew, one entry per CDR3 protein. Of around 1.7 million distinct CDR3 sequences listed, more than 30% were seen once; the top ten hold under 0.35%. The rearrangement joins TRBV7-2 to TRBJ2-2, with 8 nucleotides matching TRBD2. This sequence originates from a newborn girl in good health. Material: cord blood. The CDR3 sequence: CASSLAGLASTGELFF. DNA of the CDR3: TGTGCCAGCAGCTTAGCCGGACTAGCTTCGACCGGGGAGCTGTTTTTT.